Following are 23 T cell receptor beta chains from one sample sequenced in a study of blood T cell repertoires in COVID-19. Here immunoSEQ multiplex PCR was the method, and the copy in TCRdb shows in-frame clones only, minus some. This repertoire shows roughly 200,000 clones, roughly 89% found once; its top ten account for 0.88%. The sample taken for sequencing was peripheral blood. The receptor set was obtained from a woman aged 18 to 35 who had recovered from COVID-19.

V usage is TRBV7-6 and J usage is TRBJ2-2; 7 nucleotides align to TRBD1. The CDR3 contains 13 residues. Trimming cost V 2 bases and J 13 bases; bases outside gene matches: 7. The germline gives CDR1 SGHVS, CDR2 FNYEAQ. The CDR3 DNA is TGTGCCAGCAGCTTAACGTACAGGGGCTGGCTGTTTTTT. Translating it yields CASSLTYRGWLFF.

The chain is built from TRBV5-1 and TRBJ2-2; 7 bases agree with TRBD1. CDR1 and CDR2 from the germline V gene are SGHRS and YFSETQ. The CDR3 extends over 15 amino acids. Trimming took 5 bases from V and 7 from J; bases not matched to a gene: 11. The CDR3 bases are TGCGCCAGCAGACTGAATTTAGGACAGGTCGGGGAGCTGTTTTTT. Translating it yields CASRLNLGQVGELFF.

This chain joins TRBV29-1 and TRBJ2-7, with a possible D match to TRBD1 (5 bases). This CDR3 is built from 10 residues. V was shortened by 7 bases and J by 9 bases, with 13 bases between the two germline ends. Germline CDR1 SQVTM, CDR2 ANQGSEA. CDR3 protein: CSAAGPGQYF. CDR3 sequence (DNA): TGCAGCGCGGCAGGGCCAGGGCAGTACTTC.

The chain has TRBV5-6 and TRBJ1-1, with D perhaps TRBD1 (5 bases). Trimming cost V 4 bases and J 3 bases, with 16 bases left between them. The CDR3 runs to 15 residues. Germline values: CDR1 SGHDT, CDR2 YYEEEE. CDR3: CASSAAGDWDTEAFF. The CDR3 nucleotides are TGTGCCAGCAGCGCTGCGGGGGATTGGGACACTGAAGCTTTCTTT.

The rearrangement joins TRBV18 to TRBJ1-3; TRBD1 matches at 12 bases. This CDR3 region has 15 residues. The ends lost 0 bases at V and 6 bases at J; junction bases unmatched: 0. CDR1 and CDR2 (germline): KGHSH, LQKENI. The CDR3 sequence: CASSPPGQGANTIYF. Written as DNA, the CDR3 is TGTGCCAGCTCACCACCGGGACAGGGGGCAAACACCATATATTTT.

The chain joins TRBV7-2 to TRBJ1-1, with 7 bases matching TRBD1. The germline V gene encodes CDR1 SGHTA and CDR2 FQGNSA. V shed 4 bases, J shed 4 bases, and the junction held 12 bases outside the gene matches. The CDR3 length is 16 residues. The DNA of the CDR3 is TGTGCCAGCAGCTCTACAACAGGGGCAGGAGGCACTGAAGCTTTCTTT. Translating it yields CASSSTTGAGGTEAFF.

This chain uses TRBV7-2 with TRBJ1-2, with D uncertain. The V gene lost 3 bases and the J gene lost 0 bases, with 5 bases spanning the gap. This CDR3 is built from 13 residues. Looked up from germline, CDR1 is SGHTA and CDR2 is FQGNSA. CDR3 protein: CASSFLSNYGYTF. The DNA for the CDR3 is TGTGCCAGCAGCTTCCTATCTAACTATGGCTACACCTTC.

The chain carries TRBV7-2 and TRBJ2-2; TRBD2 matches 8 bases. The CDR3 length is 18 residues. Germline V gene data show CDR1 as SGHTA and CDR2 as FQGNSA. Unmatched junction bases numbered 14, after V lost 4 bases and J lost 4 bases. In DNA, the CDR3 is TGTGCCAGCAGCTCCCATCGACTAGCGATTATGGGCACCGGGGAGCTGTTTTTT. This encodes CASSSHRLAIMGTGELFF.

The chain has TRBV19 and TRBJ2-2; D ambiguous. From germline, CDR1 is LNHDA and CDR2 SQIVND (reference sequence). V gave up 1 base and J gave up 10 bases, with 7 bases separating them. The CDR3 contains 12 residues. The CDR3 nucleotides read TGTGCCAGTAGTATAGGGGTAGCGGAGCTGTTTTTT. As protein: CASSIGVAELFF.

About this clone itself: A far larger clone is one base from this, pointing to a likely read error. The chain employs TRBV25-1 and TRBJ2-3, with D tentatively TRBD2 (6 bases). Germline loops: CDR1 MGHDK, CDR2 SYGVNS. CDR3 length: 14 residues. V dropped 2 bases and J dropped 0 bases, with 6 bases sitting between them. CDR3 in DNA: TGTGCCAGCAGTGAAAGCGGGAGCACAGATACGCAGTATTTT. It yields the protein CASSESGSTDTQYF.

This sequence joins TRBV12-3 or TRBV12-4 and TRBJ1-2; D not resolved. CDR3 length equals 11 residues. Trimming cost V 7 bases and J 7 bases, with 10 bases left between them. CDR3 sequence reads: CASTLGGGYTF. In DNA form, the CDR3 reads TGTGCCAGCACTCTGGGAGGTGGCTACACCTTC.

This chain's CDR3 is CASSPARSSGNTIYF. The CDR3 nucleotides are TGTGCCAGTAGTCCAGCGAGGAGCTCTGGAAACACCATATATTTT. This chain connects TRBV19 to TRBJ1-3; D gene unclear. The CDR3 totals 15 residues. Germline-derived CDR1 and CDR2 are LNHDA and SQIVND (reference sequence). V was cut by 5 bases and J by 0 bases, with 11 bases left in between. The full variable domain, with the rest looked up from reference TRBV19 and TRBJ1-3, is DGGITQSPKYLFRKEGQNVTLSCEQNLNHDAMYWYRQDPGQGLRLIYYSQIVNDFQKGDIAEGYSVSREKKESFPLTVTSAQKNPTAFYLCASSPARSSGNTIYFGEGSWLTVV.

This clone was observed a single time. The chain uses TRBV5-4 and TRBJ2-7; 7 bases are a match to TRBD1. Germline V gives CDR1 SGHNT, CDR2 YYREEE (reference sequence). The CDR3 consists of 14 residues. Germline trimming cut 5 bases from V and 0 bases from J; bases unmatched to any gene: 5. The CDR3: CASSVGQISYEQYV. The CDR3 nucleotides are TGTGCCAGCAGTGTGGGACAGATCTCCTACGAGCAGTACGTC.

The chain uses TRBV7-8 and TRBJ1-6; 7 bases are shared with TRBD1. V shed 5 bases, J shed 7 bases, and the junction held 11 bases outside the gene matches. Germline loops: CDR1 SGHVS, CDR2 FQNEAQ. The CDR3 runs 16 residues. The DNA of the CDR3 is TGTGCCAGCAGCCAAGGGTGGCAGGGGGGAAATTCACCCCTCCACTTT. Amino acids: CASSQGWQGGNSPLHF.

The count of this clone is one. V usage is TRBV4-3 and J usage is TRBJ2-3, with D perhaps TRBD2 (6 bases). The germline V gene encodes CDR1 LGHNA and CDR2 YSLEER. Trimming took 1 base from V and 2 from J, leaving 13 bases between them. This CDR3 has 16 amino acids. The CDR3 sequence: CASSQGAGLVTDTQYF. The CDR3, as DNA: TGCGCCAGCAGCCAAGGGGCGGGGCTGGTCACAGATACGCAGTATTTT.

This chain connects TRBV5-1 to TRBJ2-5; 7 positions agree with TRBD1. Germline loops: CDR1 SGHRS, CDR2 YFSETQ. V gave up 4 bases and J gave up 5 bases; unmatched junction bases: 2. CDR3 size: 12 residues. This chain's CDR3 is CASSGQVETQYF. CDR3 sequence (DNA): TGCGCCAGCAGCGGACAGGTGGAGACCCAGTACTTC.

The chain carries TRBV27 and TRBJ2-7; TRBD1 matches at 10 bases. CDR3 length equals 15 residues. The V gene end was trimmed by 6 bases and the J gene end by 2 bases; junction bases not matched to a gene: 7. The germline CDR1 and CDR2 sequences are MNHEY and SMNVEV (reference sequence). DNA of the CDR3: TGTGCCAGCAGCTTCGGGACAGGGGCTGCCTACGAGCAGTACTTC. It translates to CASSFGTGAAYEQYF.

The CDR3, as DNA: TGTGCCAGCAAGGGACAGGGATACAATGAGCAGTTCTTC. It specifies CASKGQGYNEQFF. The gene calls are TRBV2 and TRBJ2-1; 9 nucleotides line up with TRBD1. The germline gives CDR1 SNHLY, CDR2 FYNNEI. The trim removed 7 bases at V and 4 bases at J, leaving 2 bases unmatched. The CDR3 covers 13 residues. Using reference TRBV2 and TRBJ2-1 for the parts outside the CDR3, the full variable domain is EPEVTQTPSHQVTQMGQEVILRCVPISNHLYFYWYRQILGQKVEFLVSFYNNEISEKSEIFDDQFSVERPDGSNFTLKIRSTKLEDSAMYFCASKGQGYNEQFFGPGTRLTVL.

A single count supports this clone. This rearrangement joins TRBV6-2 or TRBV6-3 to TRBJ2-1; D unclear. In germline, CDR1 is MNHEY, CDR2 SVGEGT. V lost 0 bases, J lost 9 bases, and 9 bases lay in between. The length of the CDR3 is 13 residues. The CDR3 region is CASSYSVSGEQFF. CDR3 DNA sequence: TGTGCCAGCAGTTACTCGGTTAGTGGTGAGCAGTTCTTC.

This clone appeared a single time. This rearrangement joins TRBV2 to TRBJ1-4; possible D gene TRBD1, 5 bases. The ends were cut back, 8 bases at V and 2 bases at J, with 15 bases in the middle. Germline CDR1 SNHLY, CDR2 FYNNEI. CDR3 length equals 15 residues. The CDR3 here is CASREVGGTNEKLFF. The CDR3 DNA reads TGTGCCAGCCGGGAAGTGGGGGGGACTAATGAAAAACTGTTTTTT.

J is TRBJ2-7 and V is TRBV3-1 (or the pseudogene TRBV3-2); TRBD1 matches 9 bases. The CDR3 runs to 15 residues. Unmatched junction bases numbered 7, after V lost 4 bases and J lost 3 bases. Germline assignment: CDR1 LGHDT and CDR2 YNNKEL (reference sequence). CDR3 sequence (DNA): TGTGCCAGCAGCCCTCCGGGACAGGGTTTCTACGAGCAGTACTTC. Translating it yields CASSPPGQGFYEQYF.

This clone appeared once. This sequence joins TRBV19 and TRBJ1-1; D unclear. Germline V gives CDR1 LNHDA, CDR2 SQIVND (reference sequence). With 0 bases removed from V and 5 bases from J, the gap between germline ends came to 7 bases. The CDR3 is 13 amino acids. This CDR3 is CASSIDASTEAFF. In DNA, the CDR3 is TGTGCCAGTAGTATAGATGCGAGTACTGAAGCTTTCTTT.

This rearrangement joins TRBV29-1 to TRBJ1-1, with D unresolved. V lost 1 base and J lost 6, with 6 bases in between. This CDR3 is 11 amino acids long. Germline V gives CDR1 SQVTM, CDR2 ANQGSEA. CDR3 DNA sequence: TGCAGCGTTGAAGGGGCAGCTGAAGCTTTCTTT. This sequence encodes CSVEGAAEAFF.